A single sample gave rise to the 32 T cell receptor beta chains below, sequenced in a study of blood T cell repertoires in COVID-19. The assay was immunoSEQ multiplex PCR, and TCRdb's table has in-frame clones only and misses some. The profile covers 150,000 or so clones, with 80% to 90% appearing a single time and under 15% taken by the ten largest. The sequenced sample was peripheral blood. These receptors were taken from a man younger than 30 with COVID-19, enrolled during active disease.

The CDR3 DNA follows: TGTGCCAGCAGTTTTCGGGGGAGCCCCTACAATGAGCAGTTCTTC. This translates into CASSFRGSPYNEQFF. The rearrangement links TRBV28 to TRBJ2-1, with D possibly being TRBD2 (6 bases). This CDR3 has 15 amino acids. The V end was cut by 3 bases, the J end by 2 bases, with 11 bases between. Germline loops: CDR1 MDHEN, CDR2 SYDVKM.

The chain employs TRBV7-3 and TRBJ2-3; 9 nucleotides agree with TRBD2. V gave up 5 bases and J gave up 4 bases; unmatched junction bases: 10. Per germline, CDR1 SGHTA and CDR2 FQGTGA. The length of the CDR3 is 16 residues. As DNA, the CDR3 is TGTGCCAGCAGCCAGGGGGGCGGGAGGGCCCCAGATACGCAGTATTTT. Its protein is CASSQGGGRAPDTQYF. Full variable domain (outside the CDR3, taken from reference TRBV7-3 and TRBJ2-3): GAGVSQTPSNKVTEKGKYVELRCDPISGHTALYWYRQSLGQGPEFLIYFQGTGAADDSGLPNDRFFAVRPEGSVSTLKIQRTERGDSAVYLCASSQGGGRAPDTQYFGPGTRLTVL.

The chain has TRBV7-3 and TRBJ1-2; D not resolved. V shed 5 bases and J shed 7 bases, with 14 bases lying between them. The CDR3 length is 13 residues. Germline V gene data show CDR1 as SGHTA and CDR2 as FQGTGA. CDR3 coding DNA: TGTGCCAGCAGCCCCACCCCGGGAGTTGGCTACACCTTC. Amino acids: CASSPTPGVGYTF.

The chain combines TRBV2 with TRBJ2-2; TRBD1 matches 8 bases. Per the germline V gene, CDR1 is SNHLY and CDR2 is FYNNEI. Germline trimming cut 6 bases from V and 5 bases from J; bases unmatched to any gene: 8. The CDR3 is 15 amino acids. This CDR3 is CASSPQGALTGELFF. Here the CDR3 DNA reads TGTGCCAGCAGCCCCCAGGGGGCACTTACCGGGGAGCTGTTTTTT.

J is TRBJ2-3 and V is TRBV5-6; D may be TRBD2 (6 bases). Germline loops: CDR1 SGHDT, CDR2 YYEEEE. CDR3 length: 14 residues. V dropped 2 bases and J dropped 0 bases, with 7 bases sitting between them. CDR3 in amino acids: CASSFGTSTDTQYF. CDR3 sequence (DNA): TGTGCCAGCAGCTTCGGGACTAGCACAGATACGCAGTATTTT.

This clone was seen once. The chain joins TRBV19 to TRBJ2-1, with TRBD2 matching over 10 bases. Trimming cost V 4 bases and J 3 bases; bases outside gene matches: 6. The CDR3 has 16 residues. The germline CDR1 and CDR2 sequences are LNHDA and SQIVND (reference sequence). The CDR3 nucleotides read TGTGCCAGTAGTAGGACCCTAGCGGGAGACTACAATGAGCAGTTCTTC. Amino acid sequence: CASSRTLAGDYNEQFF.

V usage is TRBV6-5 and J usage is TRBJ1-5; D gene uncertain. The V gene lost 3 bases and the J gene lost 5 bases, with 14 bases spanning the gap. CDR3 length: 15 amino acids. The germline V gene has CDR1 MNHEY and CDR2 SVGAGI. CDR3 residues: CASSYSLREDQPQHF. The CDR3 region has the DNA TGTGCCAGCAGTTATTCCCTCCGGGAGGATCAGCCCCAGCATTTT.

Concerning this clone: A read error may produce the germline difference seen at one junction end. J is TRBJ1-4 and V is TRBV19; TRBD1 matches at 10 bases. Germline V gene sequence: CDR1 LNHDA, CDR2 SQIVND (reference sequence). The CDR3 runs to 15 residues. This CDR3 reads CASSSLGTGAEKLLF. The CDR3 DNA reads TGTGCCAGTAGTAGCCTCGGGACAGGGGCTGAAAAACTGCTTTTT.

The chain recombines TRBV7-9 with TRBJ2-3; D is perhaps TRBD2 (6 bases). V was pared by 1 base and J by 11 bases, with 13 bases between. The CDR3 consists of 13 residues. Germline V lookup: CDR1 SEHNR, CDR2 FQNEAQ (reference sequence). The CDR3 DNA sequence: TGTGCCAGCAGCTTAGGGGGCGGGATCGGGCAGTATTTT. Translation gives CASSLGGGIGQYF.

This clone has just one count. The CDR3 protein is CASSMTRDEQFF. CDR3 nucleotides: TGTGCCAGCAGCATGACTAGAGATGAGCAGTTCTTC. The chain uses TRBV9 and TRBJ2-1; a weak D match, TRBD2 (6 bases). The CDR3 sequence is 12 residues long. V lost 4 bases and J lost 8, with 10 bases in between. Germline V gene lookup returns CDR1 SGDLS and CDR2 YYNGEE. Together with reference TRBV9 and TRBJ2-1, the CDR3 gives the full variable domain: DSGVTQTPKHLITATGQRVTLRCSPRSGDLSVYWYQQSLDQGLQFLIQYYNGEERAKGNILERFSAQQFPDLHSELNLSSLELGDSALYFCASSMTRDEQFFGPGTRLTVL.

The chain has TRBV15 and TRBJ2-3; 7 bases are a match to TRBD2. The CDR3 runs to 16 residues. After removal of 1 base from V and 4 bases from J, the junction contained 8 bases not matched to a gene. CDR1 and CDR2 from the germline V gene are LNHNV and YYDKDF (reference sequence). CDR3 in amino acids: CATSRGGGSGSDTQYF. As DNA, the CDR3 is TGTGCCACCAGCAGAGGGGGCGGGAGCGGCTCAGATACGCAGTATTTT.

A single count supports this clone. DNA for the CDR3: TGTGCCAGCAGACTTCAAGAGGGGGACACCATATATTTT. Translating it yields CASRLQEGDTIYF. V is TRBV28 and J is TRBJ1-3; possibly TRBD1 for D (6 bases). Germline CDR1 reads MDHEN; CDR2 reads SYDVKM. The CDR3 contains 13 residues. V was shortened by 6 bases and J by 8 bases, with 14 bases between the two germline ends.

This chain uses TRBV6-4 with TRBJ2-1; weak D call: TRBD2 (5 bases). With 5 bases removed from V and 0 bases from J, the gap between germline ends came to 11 bases. The germline gives CDR1 MRHNA, CDR2 SNTAGT. CDR3 size: 15 residues. This CDR3 is CASSPLAGSYNEQFF. DNA for the CDR3: TGTGCCAGCAGTCCACTGGCGGGCTCCTACAATGAGCAGTTCTTC.

The chain carries TRBV28 and TRBJ2-7, with TRBD2 identical over 14 bases. J lost 5 bases, V lost 3 bases, and 6 bases had no gene match. The length of the CDR3 is 16 residues. In germline, CDR1 is MDHEN, CDR2 SYDVKM. As DNA, the CDR3 is TGTGCCAGCAGTTTGGGACTAGCGGGAGTGATCCACGAGCAGTACTTC. Its translation: CASSLGLAGVIHEQYF.

V is TRBV28 and J is TRBJ1-3, with TRBD1 matching 8 bases. Germline trimming cut 3 bases from V and 0 bases from J; bases unmatched to any gene: 10. CDR1 is MDHEN and CDR2 is SYDVKM in the germline V gene. The CDR3 runs to 18 residues. CDR3 in DNA: TGTGCCAGCAGTTTCGTCAGGGGGCTTCACAGCTCTGGAAACACCATATATTTT. It encodes CASSFVRGLHSSGNTIYF.

This clone has a single count. The rearrangement links TRBV15 to TRBJ2-2; TRBD1 aligns across 7 bases. The junction had 7 bases not matched to a gene; V was cut back by 4 bases and J by 5 bases. CDR1 and CDR2 (germline): LNHNV, YYDKDF (reference sequence). The CDR3 sequence is 15 residues long. The CDR3 sequence is CATSTRQGRTGELFF. The CDR3 DNA sequence: TGTGCCACCAGCACCCGACAGGGTAGGACCGGGGAGCTGTTTTTT.

V is TRBV19 and J is TRBJ2-3, with TRBD2 matching 10 bases. Germline trimming cut 4 bases from V and 4 bases from J; bases unmatched to any gene: 5. The CDR3 extends over 15 amino acids. Germline CDR1 and CDR2: LNHDA and SQIVND (reference sequence). DNA of the CDR3: TGTGCCAGTAGTACTAGCGGGAGTTCCGCAGATACGCAGTATTTT. This sequence encodes CASSTSGSSADTQYF.

The V call is TRBV19, the J call TRBJ2-3; D unclear. Germline V gives CDR1 LNHDA, CDR2 SQIVND (reference sequence). The CDR3 has 13 residues. Trimming left V 2 bases short and J 1 base short, with 4 bases between. The DNA for the CDR3 is TGTGCCAGTAGTATAACGGGCACAGATACGCAGTATTTT. This encodes CASSITGTDTQYF.

The chain employs TRBV6-6 and TRBJ1-1; no clear D gene. The V and J ends lost 6 bases and 0 bases respectively, with 11 bases between them. Germline V gene lookup returns CDR1 MNHNY and CDR2 SVGAGI (reference sequence). The CDR3 contains 14 residues. The CDR3 nucleotides are TGTGCCAGCAGGTACAGCCTACTGAACACTGAAGCTTTCTTT. It yields the protein CASRYSLLNTEAFF.

The chain employs TRBV7-2 and TRBJ1-1, with D unresolved. The germline CDR1 and CDR2 sequences are SGHTA and FQGNSA. The CDR3 consists of 11 residues. With 4 bases removed from V and 11 bases from J, the gap between germline ends came to 11 bases. CDR3: CASSSGFGAFF. DNA of the CDR3: TGTGCCAGCAGCTCAGGCTTTGGGGCTTTCTTT.

The chain employs TRBV5-6 and TRBJ2-1; unclear D gene. Germline V gene data show CDR1 as SGHDT and CDR2 as YYEEEE. This CDR3 is 16 amino acids long. V was trimmed by 2 bases and J by 1 base, leaving 13 bases between them. The CDR3 spells CASSFGVSLSYNEQFF. CDR3 DNA: TGTGCCAGCAGCTTTGGAGTATCTTTATCCTACAATGAGCAGTTCTTC. The full variable domain, in which reference TRBV5-6 and TRBJ2-1 provide the parts outside the CDR3, is DAGVTQSPTHLIKTRGQQVTLRCSPKSGHDTVSWYQQALGQGPQFIFQYYEEEERQRGNFPDRFSGHQFPNYSSELNVNALLLGDSALYLCASSFGVSLSYNEQFFGPGTRLTVL.

A single count supports this clone. The chain has TRBV5-4 and TRBJ2-7, with a possible D match to TRBD2 (6 bases). Trimming shortened V by 4 bases and J by 2 bases, and 13 bases separated the two germline ends. CDR3 length: 14 amino acids. CDR1 is SGHNT and CDR2 is YYREEE in the germline V gene (reference sequence). The CDR3 reads CASSLGTGAYEQYF. DNA of the CDR3: TGTGCCAGCAGCCTCGGGACTGGAGCCTACGAGCAGTACTTC.

The V gene is TRBV21-1, the J gene TRBJ2-6; the table's TRBD1 call for D was not verified on the DNA. TRBV21-1 is described as a pseudogene. CDR3 length equals 20 residues. Here the CDR3 reads CASSNRFLRTQGCGANVLTF. CDR3 coding DNA: TGTGCCAGCAGCAATCGGTTCCTTAGAACTCAGGGATGTGGGGCCAACGTCCTGACTTTC.

The chain joins TRBV11-2 to TRBJ2-1; 8 positions agree with TRBD2. The germline V gene encodes CDR1 SGHAT and CDR2 FQNNGV. Germline trimming cut 5 bases from V and 6 bases from J; bases unmatched to any gene: 9. This CDR3 is built from 15 residues. The CDR3 region is CASSPGRVAINEQFF. In DNA form, the CDR3 reads TGTGCCAGCAGCCCCGGGAGGGTGGCGATCAATGAGCAGTTCTTC.

The rearrangement joins TRBV30 to TRBJ2-7; no clear D gene. Trimming pared 2 bases from V and 3 bases from J, leaving 8 bases between. The CDR3 is 12 residues long. Germline lookup yields CDR1 GTSNPN and CDR2 SVGIG (reference sequence). In DNA form, the CDR3 reads TGTGCCTGGAGTTCTCAGCGCTACGAGCAGTACTTC. Translated, it gives CAWSSQRYEQYF.

The chain employs TRBV4-3 and TRBJ2-2; the D is unclear. The V and J ends lost 1 base and 4 bases respectively, with 7 bases between them. The germline CDR1 and CDR2 sequences are LGHNA and YSLEER. The CDR3 runs 14 residues. The CDR3 here is CASSQVLSTGELFF. CDR3 bases: TGCGCCAGCAGCCAAGTTTTGAGCACCGGGGAGCTGTTTTTT.

The CDR3 DNA reads TGTGCCAGCAACGCGGACAGATCGACATACTCTGGGGCCAACGTCCTGACTTTC. Its protein is CASNADRSTYSGANVLTF. The chain recombines TRBV28 with TRBJ2-6; weak D call: TRBD1 (6 bases). Looked up from germline, CDR1 is MDHEN and CDR2 is SYDVKM. The CDR3 is made up of 18 amino acids. Deletions cut 7 bases from V and 0 bases from J, with 19 bases between.

The chain joins TRBV28 to TRBJ1-1; D might be TRBD1 (6 bases). The germline V and J ends were trimmed by 4 bases and 4 bases, with 16 bases remaining between them. Germline V gives CDR1 MDHEN, CDR2 SYDVKM. The CDR3 has 15 amino acids. The CDR3 region is CASSSSYRAGTEAFF. The CDR3 DNA reads as TGTGCCAGCAGTTCCTCCTACAGGGCTGGCACTGAAGCTTTCTTT.

The chain has TRBV18 and TRBJ1-6; D possibly corresponds to TRBD1 (5 bases). The ends were cut back, 2 bases at V and 4 bases at J, with 12 bases in the middle. Germline-derived CDR1 and CDR2 are KGHSH and LQKENI. The CDR3 length is 16 residues. The CDR3 DNA reads as TGTGCCAGCTCACCAGGGGACGGGACTTATAATTCACCCCTCCACTTT. Its translation: CASSPGDGTYNSPLHF.

V gene TRBV5-6 combines with J gene TRBJ1-2; the match to TRBD1 covers 11 bases. Germline V CDR1 and CDR2: SGHDT, YYEEEE. Trimming cost V 0 bases and J 8 bases; bases outside gene matches: 6. The CDR3 has 15 residues. CDR3 sequence: CASSLGTGGRLGYTF. The CDR3 DNA is TGTGCCAGCAGCTTGGGGACAGGGGGCAGATTAGGCTACACCTTC.

The V and J genes are TRBV5-1 and TRBJ2-7; D is unclear. Germline CDR1 and CDR2: SGHRS and YFSETQ. V lost 4 bases, J lost 0 bases, and 17 bases lay in between. The CDR3 consists of 16 residues. The CDR3 DNA is TGCGCCAGCAGCCCCGAGGCTTACTATACCTCCTACGAGCAGTACTTC. This sequence encodes CASSPEAYYTSYEQYF.

The chain carries TRBV5-4 and TRBJ2-2; TRBD2 aligns across 8 bases. V lost 4 bases to trimming and J lost 5 bases; unmatched junction nucleotides: 13. Germline values: CDR1 SGHNT, CDR2 YYREEE (reference sequence). The CDR3 extends over 17 amino acids. DNA for the CDR3: TGTGCCAGCAGCCCCCCAAAGACTAGCGTGGGAACCGGGGAGCTGTTTTTT. This encodes CASSPPKTSVGTGELFF.